What follows describes a single T cell receptor beta chain. Germline trimming cut 0 bases from V and 10 bases from J; bases unmatched to any gene: 10. The CDR3 loop spans 16 amino acids. CDR1 is SGDLS, CDR2 YYNGEE, per germline. Original handling: Counts of nucleated cells, estimated from reference gene primer amplification, were obtained. This table comes from immunoSEQ multiplex PCR, and its TCRdb copy is limited to in-frame clones, with some not included. The V and J calls and clone size come from that table; D and trimming were worked out from the DNA. The data show about 190,000 clones, around 78% seen once. This sample is drawn from a study of blood T cell repertoires in COVID-19. Study information: Specimens from acute and convalescent COVID-19 originated in the United States, Italy and Spain. T cells, B-cell-depleted T cells, or PBMCs provided the cDNA or gDNA that served as material.

Sequenced: peripheral blood. This TCR was sampled from a woman of 80 years or more with active or convalescent COVID-19. The chain combines TRBV9 with TRBJ1-6, with 7 nucleotides matching TRBD1. The CDR3 spells CASSVGAGGSVSPLHF. Here the CDR3 DNA reads TGTGCCAGCAGCGTAGGGGCAGGGGGTTCGGTATCACCCCTCCACTTT. Looking up the rest from reference TRBV9 and TRBJ1-6 gives the full variable domain: DSGVTQTPKHLITATGQRVTLRCSPRSGDLSVYWYQQSLDQGLQFLIQYYNGEERAKGNILERFSAQQFPDLHSELNLSSLELGDSALYFCASSVGAGGSVSPLHFGNGTRLTVT.